The 22 T cell receptor beta chains in this list originate from one sample, sequenced in a study. Each CDR3 protein gets one entry after TCRdb re-called the RT-PCR reads with MiXCR. Of hundreds of thousands of distinct CDR3 sequences in the sample, approximately 15% were seen once. The sample consisted of memory CD4+ T cells from blood. Receptors originate from a female donor in good health, serving as a healthy control.

This clonotype appeared many times. The chain joins TRBV4-3 to TRBJ2-5; D assignment may be TRBD1 or TRBD2 (5 bases each). Germline CDR1 reads LGHNA; CDR2 reads YSLEER. Between the trimmed V and J ends, which lost 0 bases and 5 bases, there was a span of 13 bases. The CDR3 extends over 15 amino acids. This CDR3 is CASSQERDPLETQYF. Written as DNA, the CDR3 is TGCGCCAGCAGCCAAGAGAGGGACCCTTTGGAGACCCAGTACTTC.

The rearrangement links TRBV9 to TRBJ2-1, with 11 bases identical to TRBD1. This CDR3 has 16 amino acids. The junction had 7 bases not matched to a gene; V was cut back by 4 bases and J by 4 bases. Germline V CDR1 and CDR2: SGDLS, YYNGEE. CDR3 coding DNA: TGTGCCAGCAGCCCCGAAGGACAGGGGGCTTACAATGAGCAGTTCTTC. Encoded protein: CASSPEGQGAYNEQFF. Based on the CDR3 plus reference TRBV9 and TRBJ2-1, the full variable domain is DSGVTQTPKHLITATGQRVTLRCSPRSGDLSVYWYQQSLDQGLQFLIQYYNGEERAKGNILERFSAQQFPDLHSELNLSSLELGDSALYFCASSPEGQGAYNEQFFGPGTRLTVL.

The gene calls are TRBV19 and TRBJ2-5; D perhaps matches TRBD1 (6 bases). Trimming pared 5 bases from V and 0 bases from J, leaving 16 bases between. Germline loops: CDR1 LNHDA, CDR2 SQIVND (reference sequence). The CDR3 runs to 16 residues. The CDR3 here is CASSGGTRTYQETQYF. As DNA, the CDR3 is TGTGCCAGTAGTGGGGGCACGCGGACGTACCAAGAGACCCAGTACTTC. The full variable domain, its missing parts supplied by reference TRBV19 and TRBJ2-5, is DGGITQSPKYLFRKEGQNVTLSCEQNLNHDAMYWYRQDPGQGLRLIYYSQIVNDFQKGDIAEGYSVSREKKESFPLTVTSAQKNPTAFYLCASSGGTRTYQETQYFGPGTRLLVL.

This clonotype was seen ten or more times. The chain carries TRBV20-1 and TRBJ1-5, with D maybe TRBD1 (5 bases). The CDR3 spans 11 residues. The V and J ends lost 3 bases and 15 bases respectively, with 15 bases between them. Germline V gives CDR1 DFQATT, CDR2 SNEGSKA (reference sequence). CDR3 in amino acids: CSAREGRAWHF. CDR3 sequence (DNA): TGCAGTGCTAGGGAAGGCAGGGCCTGGCATTTT.

This clonotype turned up a few times. This chain links TRBV5-5 with TRBJ2-5; 11 bases align to TRBD2. Germline V gene data show CDR1 as SGHKS and CDR2 as YYEKEE (reference sequence). Trimming at V came to 1 base and at J to 1 base, leaving 6 bases not matched to a gene. The CDR3 consists of 17 residues. The CDR3 nucleotides are TGTGCCAGCAGCTTGAGGTACACTAGCGGGGGCCAAGAGACCCAGTACTTC. It yields the protein CASSLRYTSGGQETQYF.

This chain uses TRBV3-1 with TRBJ1-5, with D possibly being TRBD1 (6 bases). The germline V and J ends were trimmed by 2 bases and 5 bases, with 13 bases remaining between them. There are 15 residues in the CDR3. Germline V lookup: CDR1 LGHDT, CDR2 YNNKEL (reference sequence). CDR3 DNA sequence: TGTGCCAGCAGCCAACAGTTGGGGGCTGATCAGCCCCAGCATTTT. Translation: CASSQQLGADQPQHF.

A remark on this clonotype: A much larger clone differs from this one at a single base, so this may be a read error. The gene calls are TRBV5-1 and TRBJ2-7, with 8 bases aligning to TRBD1. The CDR3 length is 14 residues. Per the germline V gene, CDR1 is SGHRS and CDR2 is YFSETQ. DNA for the CDR3: TGCGCCAGCAGCGGGACAGGCCTATCCTACGAGCAGAACTTC. Translated, it gives CASSGTGLSYEQNF.

This clonotype has at least ten counts. The CDR3, as DNA: TGCGCCAGCAGCCCCTCTGGGACAGGGGGTGACGAGCAGTACTTC. Its translation is CASSPSGTGGDEQYF. The V and J genes are TRBV5-1 and TRBJ2-7; 11 bases fit TRBD1. V lost 4 bases and J lost 5; bases outside the gene matches: 8. The CDR3 totals 15 residues. Germline lookup yields CDR1 SGHRS and CDR2 YFSETQ.

This clonotype was seen more than once but under ten times. J is TRBJ2-5 and V is TRBV20-1, with D possibly TRBD2 on 7 matching bases. The germline V gene encodes CDR1 DFQATT and CDR2 SNEGSKA (reference sequence). The CDR3 loop spans 14 amino acids. V gave up 6 bases and J gave up 2 bases, with 16 bases separating them. CDR3 protein: CSAPGGALQETQYF. In DNA, the CDR3 is TGCAGTGCCCCGGGGGGCGCATTACAAGAGACCCAGTACTTC.

The chain employs TRBV5-6 and TRBJ2-1; D is ambiguous. Trimming shortened V by 4 bases and J by 0 bases, and 11 bases separated the two germline ends. Germline V gene sequence: CDR1 SGHDT, CDR2 YYEEEE. This CDR3 has 15 residues. CDR3 DNA sequence: TGTGCCAGCAGCGAAGCCCTTAGCTCCTACAATGAGCAGTTCTTC. This gives the protein CASSEALSSYNEQFF. The variable domain in full, completed from reference TRBV5-6 and TRBJ2-1, reads DAGVTQSPTHLIKTRGQQVTLRCSPKSGHDTVSWYQQALGQGPQFIFQYYEEEERQRGNFPDRFSGHQFPNYSSELNVNALLLGDSALYLCASSEALSSYNEQFFGPGTRLTVL.

This clonotype was found a few times. The chain has TRBV5-1 and TRBJ1-1; tentatively, D is TRBD1 (6 bases). The CDR3 runs 13 residues. The germline V gene has CDR1 SGHRS and CDR2 YFSETQ. V lost 4 bases and J 4 bases, leaving 11 bases between the germline ends. This CDR3 reads CASSDTGFTEAFF. The CDR3 bases are TGCGCCAGCAGCGATACAGGGTTCACTGAAGCTTTCTTT.

The rearrangement links TRBV20-1 to TRBJ2-2; 7 bases are shared with TRBD1. Trimming at V came to 5 bases and at J to 6 bases, leaving 3 bases not matched to a gene. This CDR3 spans 12 amino acids. The germline CDR1 and CDR2 sequences are DFQATT and SNEGSKA (reference sequence). Here the CDR3 DNA reads TGCAGTGCTTACAGGGGTCCCGGGGAGCTGTTTTTT. Amino acid sequence: CSAYRGPGELFF.

This clonotype was observed a few times. J is TRBJ2-6 and V is TRBV20-1; tentatively, D is TRBD1 (6 bases). Looked up from germline, CDR1 is DFQATT and CDR2 is SNEGSKA (reference sequence). Trimming took off 6 bases at V and 2 bases at J, with 11 bases between the two ends. The CDR3 is 14 amino acids. The CDR3 DNA follows: TGCAGTGCCCGACCAGGGGCTGGGGCCAACGTCCTGACTTTC. Translating gives CSARPGAGANVLTF.

This clonotype was counted only a few times. The chain couples TRBV5-6 to TRBJ1-6; D is undetermined. CDR3 length: 14 residues. With 4 bases removed from V and 9 bases from J, the gap between germline ends came to 14 bases. Per germline, CDR1 SGHDT and CDR2 YYEEEE. CDR3 loop: CASSALSSTSPLHF. CDR3 bases: TGTGCCAGCAGCGCACTCTCAAGTACTTCACCCCTCCACTTT.

Worth noting for this clonotype: A much larger clone lies a single base off, so this may be a read error. The rearrangement uses TRBV7-2 and TRBJ2-5; 8 positions agree with TRBD1. V lost 5 bases to trimming and J lost 6 bases; unmatched junction nucleotides: 5. The germline CDR1 and CDR2 sequences are SGHTA and FQGNSA. The length of the CDR3 is 13 residues. The CDR3 region is CASSRQGPKTQYF. The DNA for the CDR3 is TGTGCCAGCAGCCGACAGGGGCCAAAGACCCAGTACTTC.

This clonotype was counted a few times. This chain joins TRBV12-3 or TRBV12-4 and TRBJ1-1, with D hard to call. Trimming stripped 3 bases from V and 12 bases from J, with 20 bases between. This CDR3 has 14 amino acids. The CDR3 here is CASSLAVLQARPFF. Here the CDR3 DNA reads TGTGCCAGCAGTTTGGCGGTTCTACAAGCAAGGCCTTTCTTT.

The table lists this clonotype with a few counts. V and J are TRBV4-1 and TRBJ1-1, with TRBD1 as a possible D gene (5 bases). V lost 5 bases to trimming and J lost 1 base, with 17 bases between them. The CDR3 is 16 residues long. CDR1 MGHRA and CDR2 YSYEKL come from the germline V gene. The CDR3 bases are TGCGCCAGCAGCGCGACCTCGATGACAGCGAACACTGAAGCTTTCTTT. Amino acid sequence: CASSATSMTANTEAFF.

In its sample, this clonotype was seen a few times. The J gene is TRBJ2-1, the V gene TRBV20-1; TRBD2 matches at 14 bases. The CDR3 consists of 16 residues. V gave up 1 base and J gave up 2 bases; unmatched junction bases: 1. Germline loops: CDR1 DFQATT, CDR2 SNEGSKA (reference sequence). CDR3 sequence reads: CSARGGLAGAYNEQFF. In DNA form, the CDR3 reads TGCAGTGCTAGAGGGGGACTAGCGGGAGCCTACAATGAGCAGTTCTTC.

The gene calls are TRBV20-1 and TRBJ2-1, with TRBD2 matching 10 bases. The ends lost 0 bases at V and 0 bases at J; junction bases unmatched: 5. This CDR3 has 17 residues. CDR1 is DFQATT and CDR2 is SNEGSKA in the germline V gene (reference sequence). The CDR3 sequence is CSARELAGRHSYNEQFF. The CDR3 bases are TGCAGTGCTAGAGAACTAGCGGGAAGACACTCCTACAATGAGCAGTTCTTC.

The rearrangement links TRBV5-6 to TRBJ2-5; 13 bases map to TRBD2. Germline lookup yields CDR1 SGHDT and CDR2 YYEEEE. This CDR3 spans 16 amino acids. V was clipped by 4 bases and J by 5 bases; unmatched bases: 8. DNA for the CDR3: TGTGCCAGCAGCCCCTTTGGGACTAGCGGGGTGGAGACCCAGTACTTC. Amino acid sequence: CASSPFGTSGVETQYF.

At least ten counts were recorded for this clonotype. The genes are TRBV29-1 and TRBJ2-5, with TRBD2 as a possible D gene (6 bases). Trimming took off 8 bases at V and 6 bases at J, with 22 bases between the two ends. CDR3 length: 14 amino acids. Germline values: CDR1 SQVTM, CDR2 ANQGSEA. In DNA, the CDR3 is TGCAGCTACCTAACGTTGCGGGGAACACAGACCCAGTACTTC. Translation gives CSYLTLRGTQTQYF. The full variable domain, with the rest looked up from reference TRBV29-1 and TRBJ2-5, is SAVISQKPSRDICQRGTSLTIQCQVDSQVTMMFWYRQQPGQSLTLIATANQGSEATYESGFVIDKFPISRPNLTFSTLTVSNMSPEDSSIYLCSYLTLRGTQTQYFGPGTRLLVL.

This clonotype has at least ten counts. The V gene is TRBV7-8, the J gene TRBJ2-5, with a tentative D call TRBD1 (6 bases). The germline V gene encodes CDR1 SGHVS and CDR2 FQNEAQ. V was clipped by 2 bases and J by 2 bases, with 9 bases between them. The CDR3 runs to 14 residues. The DNA for the CDR3 is TGTGCCAGCAGCTTAAACCAGGGGCAAGAGACCCAGTACTTC. As protein: CASSLNQGQETQYF.